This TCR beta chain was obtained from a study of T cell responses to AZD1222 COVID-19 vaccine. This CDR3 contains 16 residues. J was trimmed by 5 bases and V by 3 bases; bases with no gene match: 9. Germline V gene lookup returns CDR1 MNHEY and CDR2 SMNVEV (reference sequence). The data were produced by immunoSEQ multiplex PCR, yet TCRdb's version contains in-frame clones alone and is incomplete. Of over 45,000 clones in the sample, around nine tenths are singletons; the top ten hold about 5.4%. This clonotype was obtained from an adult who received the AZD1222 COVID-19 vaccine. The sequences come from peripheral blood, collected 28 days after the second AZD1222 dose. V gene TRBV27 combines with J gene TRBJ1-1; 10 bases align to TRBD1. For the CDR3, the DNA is TGTGCCAGCAGTTTGGAGAGATTGGACAGGGGGACTGAAGCTTTCTTT. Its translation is CASSLERLDRGTEAFF.